This T cell receptor beta chain is from a study of PD-1 blockade in classical Hodgkin lymphoma. With regard to this clone: The antigen is undetermined.

Study-level findings and limits: TCR diversity rose significantly by C4D1 in CD4+ but not CD8+ cells.

The CDR3 totals 18 residues. Germline values: CDR1 KGHSH, CDR2 LQKENI. The V end was cut by 6 bases, the J end by 0 bases, with 20 bases between. Autologous stem cell transplantation was followed by relapse in every patient, and brentuximab vedotin exposure varied. Generated by immunoSEQ multiplex PCR, the TCRdb table keeps only in-frame clones and is missing some. The table records more than 45,000 clones, around 78% of them present only once. This chain joins TRBV18 and TRBJ2-2; maybe TRBD2 (5 bases). Sequencing used peripheral blood mononuclear cells (PBMCs), obtained before the second cycle of nivolumab. This sequence originates from a human donor with classical Hodgkin lymphoma. The CDR3 loop reads CASSPLLGDGANTGELFF. CDR3 DNA sequence: TGTGCCAGCTCCCCTCTCCTCGGGGATGGAGCGAACACCGGGGAGCTGTTTTTT.